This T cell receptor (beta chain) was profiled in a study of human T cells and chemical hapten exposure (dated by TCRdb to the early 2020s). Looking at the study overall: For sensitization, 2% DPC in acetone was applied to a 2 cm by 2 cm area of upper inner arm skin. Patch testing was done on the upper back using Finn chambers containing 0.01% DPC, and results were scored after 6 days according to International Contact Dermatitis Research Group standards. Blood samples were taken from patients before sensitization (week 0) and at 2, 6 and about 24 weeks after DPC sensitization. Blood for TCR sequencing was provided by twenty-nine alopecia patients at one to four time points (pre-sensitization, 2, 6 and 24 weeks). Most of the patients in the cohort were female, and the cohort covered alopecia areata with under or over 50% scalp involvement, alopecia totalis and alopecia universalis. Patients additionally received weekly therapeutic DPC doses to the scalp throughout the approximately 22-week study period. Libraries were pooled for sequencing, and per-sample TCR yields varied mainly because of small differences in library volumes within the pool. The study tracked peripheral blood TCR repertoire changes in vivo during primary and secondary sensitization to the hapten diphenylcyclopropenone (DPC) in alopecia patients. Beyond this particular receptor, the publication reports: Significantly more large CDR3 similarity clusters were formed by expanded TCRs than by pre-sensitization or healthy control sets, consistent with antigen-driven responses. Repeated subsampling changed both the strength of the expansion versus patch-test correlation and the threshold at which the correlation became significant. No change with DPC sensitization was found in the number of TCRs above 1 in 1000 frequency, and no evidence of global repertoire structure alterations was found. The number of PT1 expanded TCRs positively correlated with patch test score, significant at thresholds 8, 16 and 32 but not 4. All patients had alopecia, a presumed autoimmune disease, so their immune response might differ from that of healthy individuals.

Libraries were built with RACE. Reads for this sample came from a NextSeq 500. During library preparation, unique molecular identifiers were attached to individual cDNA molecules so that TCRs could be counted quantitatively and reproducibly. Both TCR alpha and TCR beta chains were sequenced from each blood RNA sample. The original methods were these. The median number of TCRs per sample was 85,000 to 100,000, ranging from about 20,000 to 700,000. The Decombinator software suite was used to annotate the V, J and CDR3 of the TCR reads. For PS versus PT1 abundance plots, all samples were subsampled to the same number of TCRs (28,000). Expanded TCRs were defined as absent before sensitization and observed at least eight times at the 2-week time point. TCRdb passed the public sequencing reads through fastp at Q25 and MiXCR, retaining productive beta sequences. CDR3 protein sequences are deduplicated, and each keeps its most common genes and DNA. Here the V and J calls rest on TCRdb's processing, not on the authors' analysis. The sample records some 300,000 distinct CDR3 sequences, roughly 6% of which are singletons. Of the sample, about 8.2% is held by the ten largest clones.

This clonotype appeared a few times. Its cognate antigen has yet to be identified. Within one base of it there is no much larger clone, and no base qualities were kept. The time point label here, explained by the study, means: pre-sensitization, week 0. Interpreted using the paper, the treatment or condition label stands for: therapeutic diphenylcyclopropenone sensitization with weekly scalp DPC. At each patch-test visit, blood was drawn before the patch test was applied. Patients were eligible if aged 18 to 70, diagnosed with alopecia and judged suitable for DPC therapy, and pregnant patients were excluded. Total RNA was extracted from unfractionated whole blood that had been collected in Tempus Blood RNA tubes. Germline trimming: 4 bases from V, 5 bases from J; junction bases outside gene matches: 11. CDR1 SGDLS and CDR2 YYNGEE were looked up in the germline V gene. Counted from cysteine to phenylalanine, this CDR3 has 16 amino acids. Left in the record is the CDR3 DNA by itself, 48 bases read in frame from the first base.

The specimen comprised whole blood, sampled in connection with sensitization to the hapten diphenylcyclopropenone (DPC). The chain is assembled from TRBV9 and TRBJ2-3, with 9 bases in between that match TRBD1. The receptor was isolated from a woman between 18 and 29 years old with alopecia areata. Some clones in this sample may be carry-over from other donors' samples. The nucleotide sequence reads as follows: TGTGCCAGCAGCCCCCGGAGGACAGGGGTAGAAGATACGCAGTATTTT. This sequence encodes CASSPRRTGVEDTQYF.